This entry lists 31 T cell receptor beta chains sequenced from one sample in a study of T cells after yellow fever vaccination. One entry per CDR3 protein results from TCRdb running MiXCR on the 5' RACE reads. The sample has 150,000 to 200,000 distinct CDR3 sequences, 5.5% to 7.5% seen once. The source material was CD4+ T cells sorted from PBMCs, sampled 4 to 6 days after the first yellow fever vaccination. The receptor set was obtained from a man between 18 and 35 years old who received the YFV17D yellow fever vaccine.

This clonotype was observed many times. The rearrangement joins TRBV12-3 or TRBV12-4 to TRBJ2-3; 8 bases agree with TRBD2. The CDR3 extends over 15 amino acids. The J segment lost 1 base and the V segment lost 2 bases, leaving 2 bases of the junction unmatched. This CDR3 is CASSLWRGGTDTQYF. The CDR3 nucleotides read TGTGCCAGCAGTTTATGGCGGGGGGGCACAGATACGCAGTATTTT.

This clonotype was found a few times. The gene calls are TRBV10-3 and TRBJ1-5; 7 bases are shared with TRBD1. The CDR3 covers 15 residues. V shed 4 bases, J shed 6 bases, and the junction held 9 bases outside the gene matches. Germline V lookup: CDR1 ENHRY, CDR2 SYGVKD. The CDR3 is CAISVLPTGTQPQHF. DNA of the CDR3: TGTGCCATCAGTGTCCTCCCGACAGGGACTCAGCCCCAGCATTTT.

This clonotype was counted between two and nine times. The CDR3 sequence: CASSLVGGHLGEQFF. The CDR3 region has the DNA TGTGCCAGCAGCTTAGTTGGGGGGCATCTGGGTGAGCAGTTCTTC. The V and J genes are TRBV11-1 and TRBJ2-1; either TRBD1 or TRBD2 may supply D (6 bases each). With 1 base removed from V and 9 bases from J, the gap between germline ends came to 16 bases. CDR1 is SGHAT, CDR2 FQDESV, per germline (reference sequence). There are 15 residues in the CDR3.

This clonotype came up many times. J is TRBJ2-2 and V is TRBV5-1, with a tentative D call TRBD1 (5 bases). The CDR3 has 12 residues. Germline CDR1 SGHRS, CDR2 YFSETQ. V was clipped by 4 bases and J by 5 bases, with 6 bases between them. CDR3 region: CASSRGTGELFF. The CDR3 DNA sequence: TGCGCCAGCAGCAGGGGAACCGGGGAGCTGTTTTTT.

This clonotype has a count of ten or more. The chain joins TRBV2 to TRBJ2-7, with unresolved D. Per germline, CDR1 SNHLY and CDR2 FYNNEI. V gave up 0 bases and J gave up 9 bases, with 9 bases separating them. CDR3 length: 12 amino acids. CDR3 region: CASSEAMHGQYF. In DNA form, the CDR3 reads TGTGCCAGCAGTGAAGCAATGCACGGGCAGTACTTC.

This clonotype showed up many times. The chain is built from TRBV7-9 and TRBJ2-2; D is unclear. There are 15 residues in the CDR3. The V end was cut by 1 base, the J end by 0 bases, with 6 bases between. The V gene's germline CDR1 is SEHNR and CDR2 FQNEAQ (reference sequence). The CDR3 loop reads CASSLGSSNTGELFF. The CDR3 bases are TGTGCCAGCAGCTTAGGGAGCTCGAACACCGGGGAGCTGTTTTTT.

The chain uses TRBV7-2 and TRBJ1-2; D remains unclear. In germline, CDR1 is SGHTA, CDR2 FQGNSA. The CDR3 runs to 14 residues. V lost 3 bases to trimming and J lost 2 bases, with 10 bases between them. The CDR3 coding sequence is TGTGCCAGCAGCTTCCTCCCGGGCAACTATGGCTACACCTTC. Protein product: CASSFLPGNYGYTF.

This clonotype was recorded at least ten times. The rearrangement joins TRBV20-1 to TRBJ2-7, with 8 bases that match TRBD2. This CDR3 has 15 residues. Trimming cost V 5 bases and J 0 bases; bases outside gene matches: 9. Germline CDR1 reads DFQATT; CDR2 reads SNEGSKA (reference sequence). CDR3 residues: CSAPPSGLSSYEQYV. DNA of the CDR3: TGCAGTGCTCCTCCTAGCGGGTTGAGCTCCTACGAGCAGTACGTC.

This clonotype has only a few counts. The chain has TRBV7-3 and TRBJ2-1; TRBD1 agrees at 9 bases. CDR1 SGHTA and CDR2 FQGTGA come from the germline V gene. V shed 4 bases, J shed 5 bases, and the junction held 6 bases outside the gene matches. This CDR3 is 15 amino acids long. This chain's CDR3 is CASSSQGTGNNEQFF. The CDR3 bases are TGTGCCAGCAGCTCACAGGGGACAGGGAACAATGAGCAGTTCTTC.

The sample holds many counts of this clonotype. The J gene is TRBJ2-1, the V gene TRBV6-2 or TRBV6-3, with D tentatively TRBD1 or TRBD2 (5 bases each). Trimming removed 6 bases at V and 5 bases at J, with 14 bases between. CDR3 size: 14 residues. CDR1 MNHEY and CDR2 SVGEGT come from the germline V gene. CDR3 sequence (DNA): TGTGCCAGCAGATGGGACCTGGCCAACAATGAGCAGTTCTTC. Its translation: CASRWDLANNEQFF.

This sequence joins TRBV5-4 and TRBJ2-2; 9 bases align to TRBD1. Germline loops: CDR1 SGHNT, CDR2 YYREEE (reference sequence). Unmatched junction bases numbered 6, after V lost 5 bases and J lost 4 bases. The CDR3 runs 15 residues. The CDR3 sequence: CASRRDRAGTGELFF. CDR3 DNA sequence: TGTGCCAGCAGACGGGACAGGGCGGGCACCGGGGAGCTGTTTTTT.

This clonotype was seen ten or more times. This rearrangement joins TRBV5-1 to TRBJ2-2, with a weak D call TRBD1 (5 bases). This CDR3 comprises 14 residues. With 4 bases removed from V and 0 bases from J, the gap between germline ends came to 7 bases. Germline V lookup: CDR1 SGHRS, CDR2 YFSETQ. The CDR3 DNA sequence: TGCGCCAGCAGCAAGGACACGAACACCGGGGAGCTGTTTTTT. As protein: CASSKDTNTGELFF.

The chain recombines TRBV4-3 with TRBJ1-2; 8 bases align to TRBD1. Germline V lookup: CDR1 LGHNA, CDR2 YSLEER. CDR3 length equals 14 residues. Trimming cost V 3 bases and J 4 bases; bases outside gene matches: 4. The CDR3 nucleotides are TGCGCCAGCAGCCAGGACAGGGTCGGCTATGGCTACACCTTC. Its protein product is CASSQDRVGYGYTF.

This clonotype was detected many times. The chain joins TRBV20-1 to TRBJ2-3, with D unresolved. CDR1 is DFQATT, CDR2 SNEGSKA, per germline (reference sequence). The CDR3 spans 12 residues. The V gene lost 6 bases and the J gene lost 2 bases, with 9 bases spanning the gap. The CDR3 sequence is CSAWLNTDTQYF. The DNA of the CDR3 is TGCAGTGCCTGGCTAAACACAGATACGCAGTATTTT.

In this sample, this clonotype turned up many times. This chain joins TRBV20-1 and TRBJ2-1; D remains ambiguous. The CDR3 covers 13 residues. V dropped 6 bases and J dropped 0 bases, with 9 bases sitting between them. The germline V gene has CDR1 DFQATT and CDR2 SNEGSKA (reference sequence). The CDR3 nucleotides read TGCAGTGCGCGAGCGTACTCCTACAATGAGCAGTTCTTC. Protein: CSARAYSYNEQFF.

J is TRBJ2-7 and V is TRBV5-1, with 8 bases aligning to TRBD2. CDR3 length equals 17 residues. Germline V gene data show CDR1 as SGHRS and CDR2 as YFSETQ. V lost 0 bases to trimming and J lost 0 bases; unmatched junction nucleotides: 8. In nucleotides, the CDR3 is TGCGCCAGCAGCTTGGAACCTAGCGGGTTATCCTCCTACGAGCAGTACGTC. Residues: CASSLEPSGLSSYEQYV.

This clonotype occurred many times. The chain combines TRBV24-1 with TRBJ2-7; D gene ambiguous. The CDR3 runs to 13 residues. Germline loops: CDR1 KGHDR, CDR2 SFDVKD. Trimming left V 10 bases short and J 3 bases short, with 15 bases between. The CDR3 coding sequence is TGTGCCACGAGATCCGACGGAGACTACGAGCAGTACTTC. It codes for CATRSDGDYEQYF.

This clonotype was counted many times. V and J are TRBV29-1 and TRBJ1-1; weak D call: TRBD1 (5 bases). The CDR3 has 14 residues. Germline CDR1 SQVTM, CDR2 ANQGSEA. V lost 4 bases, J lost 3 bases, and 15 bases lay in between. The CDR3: CSVVSGWDDTEAFF. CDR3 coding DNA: TGCAGCGTTGTTTCAGGGTGGGATGACACTGAAGCTTTCTTT.

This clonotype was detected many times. The CDR3 is CASSEQANNEQFF. CDR3 DNA sequence: TGTGCCAGCAGTGAACAGGCCAACAATGAGCAGTTCTTC. The chain joins TRBV2 to TRBJ2-1; D call uncertain. CDR3 size: 13 residues. Trimming took off 2 bases at V and 5 bases at J, with 7 bases between the two ends. Germline-derived CDR1 and CDR2 are SNHLY and FYNNEI.

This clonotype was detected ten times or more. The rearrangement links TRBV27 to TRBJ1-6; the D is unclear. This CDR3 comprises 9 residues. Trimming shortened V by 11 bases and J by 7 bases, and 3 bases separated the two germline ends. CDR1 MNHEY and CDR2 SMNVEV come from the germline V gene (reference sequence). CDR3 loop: CACNSPLHF. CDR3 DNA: TGTGCCTGCAATTCACCCCTCCACTTT.

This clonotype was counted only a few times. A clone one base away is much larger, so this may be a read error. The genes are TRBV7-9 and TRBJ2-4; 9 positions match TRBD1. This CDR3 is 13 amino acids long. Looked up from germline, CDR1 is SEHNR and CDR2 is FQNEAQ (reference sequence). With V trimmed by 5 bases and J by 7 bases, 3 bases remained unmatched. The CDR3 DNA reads TGTGCCAGCAGCCCCGGACAGGGGAACATTCAGTACTTC. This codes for CASSPGQGNIQYF. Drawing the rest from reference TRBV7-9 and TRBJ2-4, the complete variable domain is DTGVSQNPRHKITKRGQNVTFRCDPISEHNRLYWYRQTLGQGPEFLTYFQNEAQLEKSRLLSDRFSAERPKGSFSTLEIQRTEQGDSAMYLCASSPGQGNIQYFGAGTRLSVL.

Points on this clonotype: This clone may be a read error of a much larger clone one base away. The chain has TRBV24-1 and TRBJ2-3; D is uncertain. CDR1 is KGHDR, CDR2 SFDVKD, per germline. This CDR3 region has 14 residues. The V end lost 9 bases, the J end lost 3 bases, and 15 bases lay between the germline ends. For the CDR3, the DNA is TGTGCCACCGGGGATAATGGACCGACAGATACGCAGTATTTT. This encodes CATGDNGPTDTQYF.

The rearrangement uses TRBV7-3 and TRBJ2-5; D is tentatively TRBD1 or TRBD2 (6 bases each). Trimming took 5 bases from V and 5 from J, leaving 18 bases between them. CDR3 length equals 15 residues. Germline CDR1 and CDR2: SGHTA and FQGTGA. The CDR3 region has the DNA TGTGCCAGCAGCCCGGGGGCCCGATCCGAGGAGACCCAGTACTTC. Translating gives CASSPGARSEETQYF. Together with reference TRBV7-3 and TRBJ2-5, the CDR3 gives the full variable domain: GAGVSQTPSNKVTEKGKYVELRCDPISGHTALYWYRQSLGQGPEFLIYFQGTGAADDSGLPNDRFFAVRPEGSVSTLKIQRTERGDSAVYLCASSPGARSEETQYFGPGTRLLVL.

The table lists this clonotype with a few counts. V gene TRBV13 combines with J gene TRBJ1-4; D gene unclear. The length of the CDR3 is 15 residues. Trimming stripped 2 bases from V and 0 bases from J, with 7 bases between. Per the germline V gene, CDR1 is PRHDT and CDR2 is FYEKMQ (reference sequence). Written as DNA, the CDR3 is TGTGCCAGCAGCTTACTAGGTGCAACTAATGAAAAACTGTTTTTT. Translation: CASSLLGATNEKLFF.

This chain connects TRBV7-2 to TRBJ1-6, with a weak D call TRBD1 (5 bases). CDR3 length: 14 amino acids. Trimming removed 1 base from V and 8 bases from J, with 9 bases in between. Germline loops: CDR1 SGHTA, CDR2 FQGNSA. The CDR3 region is CASSLGGEHSPLHF. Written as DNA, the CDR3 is TGTGCCAGCAGCTTAGGGGGGGAACATTCACCCCTCCACTTT.

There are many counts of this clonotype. DNA of the CDR3: TGCGCCAGCAGCTACCGACTAGCGGGGGGGAAGAGGGCAGATACGCAGTATTTT. This codes for CASSYRLAGGKRADTQYF. This chain links TRBV5-1 with TRBJ2-3, with 14 nucleotides matching TRBD2. The V gene's germline CDR1 is SGHRS and CDR2 YFSETQ. V gave up 3 bases and J gave up 4 bases; unmatched junction bases: 10. The length of the CDR3 is 18 residues.

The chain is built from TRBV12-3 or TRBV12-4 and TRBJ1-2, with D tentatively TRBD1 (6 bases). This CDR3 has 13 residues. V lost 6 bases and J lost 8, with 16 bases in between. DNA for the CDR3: TGTGCCAGCAGCCTCCCACAGGGAGGGGGCTACACCTTC. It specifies CASSLPQGGGYTF.

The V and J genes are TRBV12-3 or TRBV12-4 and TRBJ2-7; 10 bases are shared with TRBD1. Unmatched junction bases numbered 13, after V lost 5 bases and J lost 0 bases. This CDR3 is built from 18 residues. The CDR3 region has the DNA TGTGCCAGCAGTCCTGGACAGGGGGGTTGCTTAAGCTCCTACGAGCAGTACTTC. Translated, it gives CASSPGQGGCLSSYEQYF.

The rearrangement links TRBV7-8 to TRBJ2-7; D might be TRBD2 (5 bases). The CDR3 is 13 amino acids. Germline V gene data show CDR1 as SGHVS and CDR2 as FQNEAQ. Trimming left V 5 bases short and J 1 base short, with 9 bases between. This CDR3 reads CASSTRVSYEQYF. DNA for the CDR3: TGTGCCAGCAGCACGAGGGTTTCCTACGAGCAGTACTTC.

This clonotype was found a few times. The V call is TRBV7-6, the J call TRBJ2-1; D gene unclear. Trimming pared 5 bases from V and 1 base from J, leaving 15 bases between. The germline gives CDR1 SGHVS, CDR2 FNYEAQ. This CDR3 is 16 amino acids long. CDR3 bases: TGTGCCAGCAGCCCTCTCACCGGCCGTTCCTACAATGAGCAGTTCTTC. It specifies CASSPLTGRSYNEQFF.

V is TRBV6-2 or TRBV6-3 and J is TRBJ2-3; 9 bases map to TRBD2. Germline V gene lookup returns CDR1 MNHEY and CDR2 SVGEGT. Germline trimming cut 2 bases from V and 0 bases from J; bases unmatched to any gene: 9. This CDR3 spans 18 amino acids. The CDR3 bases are TGTGCCAGCAGTTACCGAGCGGGGGGCTTCTCTAGCACAGATACGCAGTATTTT. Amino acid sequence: CASSYRAGGFSSTDTQYF.